Listed here are 29 T cell receptor beta chains from one sample, sequenced in a study of beta chain features in type 1 diabetes. No cognate antigen is known for these TCRs. Expressed TCRB transcripts were sequenced because the entire RNA isolate underwent reverse transcription. Libraries were prepared by immunoSEQ multiplex PCR; TCRdb keeps only in-frame clonotypes and omits some of them. Counted here are some 250,000 clones, roughly a tenth occurring once; the ten biggest clones make up over 0.015%. General study results and limits: Shortening that was moderate but significant affected the TCRB CDR3s of Type 1 diabetes patients in all four CD4+ subsets.

The specimen was naive CD4+ T cells from blood. These receptors came from a man under 40 with type 1 diabetes.

The rearrangement links TRBV19 to TRBJ2-7, with D unclear. Germline V lookup: CDR1 LNHDA, CDR2 SQIVND (reference sequence). The CDR3 runs to 13 residues. The germline V and J ends were trimmed by 4 bases and 6 bases, with 13 bases remaining between them. CDR3 coding DNA: TGTGCCAGTAGTAGTCAGTCTTCGTCCGAGCAGTACTTC. It is translated as CASSSQSSSEQYF.

This clone has only a few counts. The chain recombines TRBV29-1 with TRBJ1-5; a weak D match, TRBD1 (6 bases). The germline V and J ends were trimmed by 4 bases and 7 bases, with 14 bases remaining between them. CDR3 length: 13 residues. Per the germline V gene, CDR1 is SQVTM and CDR2 is ANQGSEA. CDR3 amino acids: CSVGSRGGQPQHF. The CDR3 DNA reads as TGCAGCGTTGGGAGCAGGGGTGGACAGCCCCAGCATTTT.

The chain recombines TRBV6-6 with TRBJ1-3; D is possibly TRBD1 (5 bases). Germline-derived CDR1 and CDR2 are MNHNY and SVGAGI (reference sequence). Trimming left V 6 bases short and J 3 bases short, with 9 bases between. This CDR3 spans 13 amino acids. The CDR3 coding sequence is TGTGCCAGCAGGCCCCAGGGTGGAAACACCATATATTTT. It specifies CASRPQGGNTIYF.

The CDR3 DNA reads TGCAGCGTGCTCGGACTCCTGAACACTGAAGCTTTCTTT. Translating it yields CSVLGLLNTEAFF. The genes are TRBV29-1 and TRBJ1-1; D is unresolved. Germline-derived CDR1 and CDR2 are SQVTM and ANQGSEA. The CDR3 has 13 amino acids. The V end lost 6 bases, the J end lost 0 bases, and 11 bases lay between the germline ends. Combining the CDR3 with reference TRBV29-1 and TRBJ1-1 gives the whole variable domain SAVISQKPSRDICQRGTSLTIQCQVDSQVTMMFWYRQQPGQSLTLIATANQGSEATYESGFVIDKFPISRPNLTFSTLTVSNMSPEDSSIYLCSVLGLLNTEAFFGQGTRLTVV.

CDR3 amino acids: CASSLLASYEQYF. CDR3 nucleotide sequence: TGCGCCAGCAGCCTACTCGCCTCCTACGAGCAGTACTTC. The gene calls are TRBV5-1 and TRBJ2-7, with unresolved D. CDR3 length: 13 amino acids. Germline V lookup: CDR1 SGHRS, CDR2 YFSETQ. The germline V and J ends were trimmed by 4 bases and 0 bases, with 8 bases remaining between them.

This clone was observed a handful of times. The limits of the CDR3 on the DNA are not certain, so only TCRdb's listed CDR3 is given. The CDR3 spells CASSSSTKYGYTF. The chain combines TRBV6-6 with TRBJ1-2; TRBD1, the D gene given by the table, was not confirmed from the DNA. Germline V gene lookup returns CDR1 MNHNY and CDR2 SVGAGI (reference sequence). The CDR3 has 13 residues if both end residues are counted.

This chain uses TRBV9 with TRBJ1-2; the D is unclear. Trimming took off 0 bases at V and 7 bases at J, with 10 bases between the two ends. The CDR3 has 13 residues. Germline values: CDR1 SGDLS, CDR2 YYNGEE. CDR3 sequence reads: CASSVEAGSGYTF. In DNA form, the CDR3 reads TGTGCCAGCAGCGTAGAAGCGGGCAGTGGCTACACCTTC.

This clone was observed a few times. The chain employs TRBV7-9 and TRBJ2-7, with a possible D match to TRBD1 (5 bases). In germline, CDR1 is SEHNR, CDR2 FQNEAQ (reference sequence). Trimming stripped 1 base from V and 12 bases from J, with 13 bases between. The length of the CDR3 is 12 residues. The CDR3 here is CASSLGDSARYF. For the CDR3, the DNA is TGTGCCAGCAGCTTAGGCGACAGTGCCCGGTACTTC.

This clone has just a few counts. The V call is TRBV21-1, the J call TRBJ1-5; TRBD1 is taken as the D call from the table, unchecked against the DNA. TRBV21-1 is tagged as a pseudogene. The CDR3 is 19 residues long. The DNA for the CDR3 is TGTGCCAGCAGCAAGGCGGGACAGGGGGTAAGAATGAGCAATCAGCCCCAGCATTTT. It encodes CASSKAGQGVRMSNQPQHF.

This clone has just a few counts. This sequence joins TRBV2 and TRBJ2-7; 9 nucleotides agree with TRBD1. V trimming: 7 bases; J trimming: 5 bases; junction bases outside the gene matches: 9. The germline CDR1 and CDR2 sequences are SNHLY and FYNNEI. The CDR3 is 14 amino acids. As DNA, the CDR3 is TGTGCCAGCATTGGCGACAGGGGGATCCACGAGCAGTACTTC. This translates into CASIGDRGIHEQYF.

This clone occurred a few times. The chain uses TRBV4-1 and TRBJ2-7, with TRBD1 as a possible D gene (5 bases). Germline V gene sequence: CDR1 MGHRA, CDR2 YSYEKL. CDR3 length: 14 residues. The V end lost 1 base, the J end lost 5 bases, and 12 bases lay between the germline ends. In DNA, the CDR3 is TGCGCCAGCAGCCAAGGGCAAATCAGGGACGAGCAGTACTTC. It translates to CASSQGQIRDEQYF.

Remarks on this clone: Additional DNA sequences in this sample encode the identical CDR3. This sequence joins TRBV5-1 and TRBJ2-1; 7 nucleotides line up with TRBD1. CDR3 length: 15 amino acids. Germline CDR1 SGHRS, CDR2 YFSETQ. The ends lost 0 bases at V and 4 bases at J; junction bases unmatched: 4. The CDR3: CASSLETGSYNEQFF. CDR3 bases: TGCGCCAGCAGCTTGGAGACAGGGAGTTACAATGAGCAGTTCTTC. Variable domain in full (rest from reference TRBV5-1 and TRBJ2-1): KAGVTQTPRYLIKTRGQQVTLSCSPISGHRSVSWYQQTPGQGLQFLFEYFSETQRNKGNFPGRFSGRQFSNSRSEMNVSTLELGDSALYLCASSLETGSYNEQFFGPGTRLTVL.

A few counts support this clone. The rearrangement joins TRBV18 to TRBJ2-5, with TRBD1 matching over 8 bases. This CDR3 is built from 15 residues. Per the germline V gene, CDR1 is KGHSH and CDR2 is LQKENI. The J segment lost 1 base and the V segment lost 3 bases, leaving 4 bases of the junction unmatched. CDR3 DNA sequence: TGTGCCAGCTCACCGGGACAGGCCTTCCAAGAGACCCAGTACTTC. Translating gives CASSPGQAFQETQYF.

V is TRBV5-1 and J is TRBJ2-2; D call uncertain. This CDR3 spans 13 amino acids. V lost 0 bases, J lost 4 bases, and 4 bases lay in between. Looked up from germline, CDR1 is SGHRS and CDR2 is YFSETQ. This chain's CDR3 is CASSLVGTGELFF. In DNA, the CDR3 is TGCGCCAGCAGCTTGGTCGGCACCGGGGAGCTGTTTTTT.

This chain joins TRBV7-2 and TRBJ2-5, with D perhaps TRBD2 (5 bases). The V end was cut by 0 bases, the J end by 5 bases, with 13 bases between. CDR3 length: 15 amino acids. Germline CDR1 and CDR2: SGHTA and FQGNSA. The CDR3 nucleotides are TGTGCCAGCAGCTTAGCCACGCGGGCCCGGGAGACCCAGTACTTC. Translated, it gives CASSLATRARETQYF.

V and J are TRBV11-2 and TRBJ2-1; 7 positions agree with TRBD2. The CDR3 extends over 17 amino acids. The germline gives CDR1 SGHAT, CDR2 FQNNGV. Trimming took 6 bases from V and 6 from J; bases not matched to a gene: 17. The CDR3 sequence: CASRRPRGGGSPNEQFF. The CDR3 DNA reads TGTGCCAGCAGACGCCCAAGGGGCGGGGGTTCCCCCAATGAGCAGTTCTTC.

There are a few counts of this clone. The chain joins TRBV5-1 to TRBJ2-1; 7 positions agree with TRBD2. CDR1 is SGHRS, CDR2 YFSETQ, per germline. The V gene end was trimmed by 4 bases and the J gene end by 7 bases; junction bases not matched to a gene: 14. This CDR3 region has 16 residues. Written as DNA, the CDR3 is TGCGCCAGCAGCGGGAGTCCTAGCGGAGTTTCGAATGAGCAGTTCTTC. Translated, it gives CASSGSPSGVSNEQFF. The full variable domain, in which reference TRBV5-1 and TRBJ2-1 provide the parts outside the CDR3, is KAGVTQTPRYLIKTRGQQVTLSCSPISGHRSVSWYQQTPGQGLQFLFEYFSETQRNKGNFPGRFSGRQFSNSRSEMNVSTLELGDSALYLCASSGSPSGVSNEQFFGPGTRLTVL.

This clone was found a few times. The rearrangement links TRBV19 to TRBJ2-2, with 10 bases matching TRBD2. Germline V CDR1 and CDR2: LNHDA, SQIVND (reference sequence). The CDR3 sequence is 15 residues long. J gave up 6 bases and V 3 bases, and 4 bases lay outside the gene matches. The DNA for the CDR3 is TGTGCCAGTAGTATGCCCAGCGGGGGGGCCGGGGAGCTGTTTTTT. This translates into CASSMPSGGAGELFF.

The chain couples TRBV29-1 to TRBJ1-1; possibly TRBD1 for D (5 bases). This CDR3 spans 13 amino acids. Trimming took 6 bases from V and 0 from J, leaving 11 bases between them. Germline V gene lookup returns CDR1 SQVTM and CDR2 ANQGSEA. The CDR3 spells CSVARQMNTEAFF. CDR3 in DNA: TGCAGCGTCGCCCGACAGATGAACACTGAAGCTTTCTTT.

This clone has only a few counts. This sample also contains other DNA sequences that code for the same CDR3. The CDR3 loop reads CASSLAGGADTQYF. CDR3 nucleotide sequence: TGCGCCAGCAGCTTGGCCGGGGGGGCAGATACGCAGTATTTT. The gene calls are TRBV5-1 and TRBJ2-3; 8 bases map to TRBD2. The CDR3 loop spans 14 amino acids. Losses at the gene ends were 0 bases for V and 4 bases for J; bases not matched to a gene: 1. From germline, CDR1 is SGHRS and CDR2 YFSETQ.

The chain couples TRBV5-1 to TRBJ1-4, with TRBD1 matching over 8 bases. The J segment lost 7 bases and the V segment lost 4 bases, leaving 3 bases of the junction unmatched. CDR3 size: 13 residues. The germline CDR1 and CDR2 sequences are SGHRS and YFSETQ. DNA for the CDR3: TGCGCCAGCAGCAGCAGGGGGCTTGAAAAACTGTTTTTT. Its protein is CASSSRGLEKLFF. The complete variable domain, with remaining parts taken from reference TRBV5-1 and TRBJ1-4, reads KAGVTQTPRYLIKTRGQQVTLSCSPISGHRSVSWYQQTPGQGLQFLFEYFSETQRNKGNFPGRFSGRQFSNSRSEMNVSTLELGDSALYLCASSSRGLEKLFFGSGTQLSVL.

Only a few counts were recorded for this clone. The rearrangement uses TRBV5-4 and TRBJ1-1; 8 bases map to TRBD1. V shed 4 bases and J 4 bases; nucleotides not matched to a gene: 6. Germline V gene lookup returns CDR1 SGHNT and CDR2 YYREEE (reference sequence). This CDR3 has 14 amino acids. CDR3 in DNA: TGTGCCAGCAGCGCGGACAGGGAGGGCACTGAAGCTTTCTTT. Translation: CASSADREGTEAFF.

This sequence joins TRBV2 and TRBJ2-1; 8 bases map to TRBD1. The CDR3 has 15 amino acids. Germline V gene data show CDR1 as SNHLY and CDR2 as FYNNEI. Trimming took 1 base from V and 1 from J; bases not matched to a gene: 0. CDR3 protein: CASSEGTGSYNEQFF. The DNA of the CDR3 is TGTGCCAGCAGTGAAGGGACAGGGTCCTACAATGAGCAGTTCTTC.

This clone was seen more than once but under ten times. CDR3 sequence (DNA): TGCAGCGGCCGAGGGAAGGAGGGAAGGGCTGAAGCTTTCTTT. Protein product: CSGRGKEGRAEAFF. The V gene is TRBV29-1, the J gene TRBJ1-1; D unclear. CDR1 is SQVTM, CDR2 ANQGSEA, per germline. V was clipped by 7 bases and J by 6 bases, with 21 bases between them. The CDR3 has 14 amino acids.

This clone was recorded a few times. The chain carries TRBV9 and TRBJ2-3; the match to TRBD2 covers 12 bases. Trimming took 0 bases from V and 4 from J; bases not matched to a gene: 3. Germline V gives CDR1 SGDLS, CDR2 YYNGEE. This CDR3 is 16 amino acids long. DNA for the CDR3: TGTGCCAGCAGCGTAGGTAGGACTAGCGGGGCAGATACGCAGTATTTT. This translates into CASSVGRTSGADTQYF. Full variable domain (rest looked up from reference TRBV9 and TRBJ2-3): DSGVTQTPKHLITATGQRVTLRCSPRSGDLSVYWYQQSLDQGLQFLIQYYNGEERAKGNILERFSAQQFPDLHSELNLSSLELGDSALYFCASSVGRTSGADTQYFGPGTRLTVL.

The gene calls are TRBV15 and TRBJ1-5; 7 nucleotides agree with TRBD1. Germline V gene sequence: CDR1 LNHNV, CDR2 YYDKDF (reference sequence). CDR3 length: 16 amino acids. Losses at the gene ends were 1 base for V and 1 base for J; bases not matched to a gene: 4. CDR3 DNA: TGTGCCACCAGCAGAGCGACAGGGAGAAGCAATCAGCCCCAGCATTTT. Its translation: CATSRATGRSNQPQHF.

The chain couples TRBV18 to TRBJ2-1, with TRBD1 identical over 7 bases. Per germline, CDR1 KGHSH and CDR2 LQKENI. V was clipped by 4 bases and J by 6 bases; unmatched bases: 9. This CDR3 is built from 15 residues. The CDR3 loop is CASSRRGQSGNEQFF. As DNA, the CDR3 is TGTGCCAGCTCACGCCGGGGACAGTCGGGCAATGAGCAGTTCTTC.

The chain joins TRBV27 to TRBJ2-7; D remains ambiguous. The V gene's germline CDR1 is MNHEY and CDR2 SMNVEV (reference sequence). Trimming pared 0 bases from V and 5 bases from J, leaving 5 bases between. The CDR3 loop spans 12 amino acids. CDR3 in amino acids: CASSLSQDEQYF. In DNA, the CDR3 is TGTGCCAGCAGTTTATCCCAGGACGAGCAGTACTTC.

This clone was counted only a few times. The chain carries TRBV2 and TRBJ2-7, with TRBD1 matching 10 bases. The trim removed 6 bases at V and 6 bases at J, leaving 5 bases unmatched. CDR1 is SNHLY, CDR2 FYNNEI, per germline. This CDR3 comprises 13 residues. CDR3 bases: TGTGCCAGCAGCGGGGACAGGGGTAGCGAGCAGTACTTC. Translating it yields CASSGDRGSEQYF.